The 21 T cell receptor beta chains given below trace back to one sample, sequenced in a study of early T cells in non-severe SARS-CoV-2 infection (dated by TCRdb to 2020 to 2023). Libraries came from 5' RACE. TCRdb names NextSeq 500 as the instrument used. The public sequencing data were trimmed at Q25 with fastp and processed into clonotypes with MiXCR by TCRdb, which kept only in-frame beta chains. Rows with a matching CDR3 protein are joined into one entry that keeps the most common DNA and genes. This sample is represented by about 83,000 distinct CDR3 sequences; roughly a tenth of them were singletons. The leading ten clones occupy approximately 8% of the sample. The material sequenced was whole blood, taken at baseline. The receptors originated from an adult who was a healthcare worker with PCR-confirmed SARS-CoV-2 infection or an uninfected control (not recorded which).

This clonotype has at least ten counts. The genes are TRBV7-9 and TRBJ1-1; TRBD1 matches at 10 bases. Trimming cost V 5 bases and J 5 bases; bases outside gene matches: 8. Germline V gene data show CDR1 as SEHNR and CDR2 as FQNEAQ (reference sequence). This CDR3 contains 15 residues. The CDR3 reads CASSGLTGGGTEAFF. The CDR3 DNA follows: TGTGCCAGCAGCGGGCTGACAGGGGGCGGAACTGAAGCTTTCTTT.

This clonotype was picked up a small number of times. This rearrangement joins TRBV28 to TRBJ2-1; perhaps D is TRBD1 or TRBD2 (5 bases each). The CDR3 loop spans 16 amino acids. V shed 4 bases and J shed 5 bases, with 18 bases lying between them. From germline, CDR1 is MDHEN and CDR2 SYDVKM. Here the CDR3 DNA reads TGTGCCAGCAGTTCCCTTTTGGGGCGAGGGGACAATGAGCAGTTCTTC. As protein: CASSSLLGRGDNEQFF.

In its sample, this clonotype was seen a few times. The gene calls are TRBV12-3 or TRBV12-4 and TRBJ2-5, with a tentative D call TRBD1 (6 bases). V was shortened by 10 bases and J by 5 bases, with 17 bases between the two germline ends. CDR3 length: 13 amino acids. The CDR3 DNA is TGTGCCACCCAACTAGGGGGAATTGAGACCCAGTACTTC. This codes for CATQLGGIETQYF.

This clonotype was counted many times. The rearrangement joins TRBV20-1 to TRBJ2-1; D uncertain. The CDR3 loop spans 12 amino acids. Germline V gene sequence: CDR1 DFQATT, CDR2 SNEGSKA (reference sequence). V was shortened by 3 bases and J by 7 bases, with 10 bases between the two germline ends. For the CDR3, the DNA is TGCAGTGCTAGTCCCCCCGGGAATGAGCAGTTCTTC. This sequence encodes CSASPPGNEQFF.

This clonotype was seen a few times. The chain carries TRBV18 and TRBJ1-1, with a tentative D call TRBD1 (6 bases). The CDR3 is made up of 15 amino acids. Trimming took 4 bases from V and 7 from J, leaving 19 bases between them. The germline V gene encodes CDR1 KGHSH and CDR2 LQKENI. CDR3 nucleotide sequence: TGTGCCAGCTCACAACCTGGACAGTTGGTGTTTGAAGCTTTCTTT. Its protein product is CASSQPGQLVFEAFF.

The chain uses TRBV11-2 and TRBJ2-5; perhaps D is TRBD1 or TRBD2 (5 bases each). The V end lost 3 bases, the J end lost 5 bases, and 16 bases lay between the germline ends. The germline gives CDR1 SGHAT, CDR2 FQNNGV. This CDR3 region has 15 residues. The CDR3 spells CASSLGPQRGETQYF. CDR3 coding DNA: TGTGCCAGCAGCTTGGGGCCACAGAGGGGCGAGACCCAGTACTTC.

This clonotype turned up a few times. This chain connects TRBV7-9 to TRBJ2-7; D tentatively fits TRBD1 or TRBD2 (5 bases each). Germline V gives CDR1 SEHNR, CDR2 FQNEAQ (reference sequence). Deletions cut 5 bases from V and 0 bases from J, with 14 bases between. The CDR3 contains 15 residues. The DNA of the CDR3 is TGTGCCAGCAGCCCCAGGGAGTCGGCCTCCTACGAGCAGTACTTC. Residues: CASSPRESASYEQYF.

This clonotype appeared a few times. V gene TRBV28 combines with J gene TRBJ2-5, with D hard to call. CDR1 and CDR2 (germline): MDHEN, SYDVKM. The CDR3 has 10 amino acids. Trimming stripped 5 bases from V and 6 bases from J, with 4 bases between. The CDR3 region is CASSGKTQYF. CDR3 coding DNA: TGTGCCAGCAGTGGCAAGACCCAGTACTTC.

This clonotype has at least ten counts. This sequence joins TRBV6-4 and TRBJ2-1, with 8 bases lining up with TRBD2. Germline loops: CDR1 MRHNA, CDR2 SNTAGT. This CDR3 region has 15 residues. V lost 4 bases and J lost 2; bases outside the gene matches: 4. CDR3 coding DNA: TGTGCCAGCAGTGCCACAGCGGGAGCCTACAATGAGCAGTTCTTC. Its translation: CASSATAGAYNEQFF.

This clonotype was seen repeatedly, ten times or more. The CDR3 nucleotides are TGTGCCAGCAGCTACCGGACAGGGGGCACCGGGGAGCTGTTTTTT. Protein sequence: CASSYRTGGTGELFF. The chain combines TRBV7-2 with TRBJ2-2; TRBD1 matches 10 bases. Germline V gene sequence: CDR1 SGHTA, CDR2 FQGNSA. This CDR3 comprises 15 residues. After removal of 4 bases from V and 4 bases from J, the junction contained 3 bases not matched to a gene.

This clonotype was recorded at least ten times. This chain's CDR3 is CSPVQGALSEQYF. CDR3 sequence (DNA): TGCAGCCCAGTACAGGGGGCGCTTAGCGAGCAGTACTTC. V usage is TRBV20-1 and J usage is TRBJ2-7; TRBD1 matches 9 bases. Germline loops: CDR1 DFQATT, CDR2 SNEGSKA (reference sequence). The CDR3 spans 13 residues.

The gene calls are TRBV27 and TRBJ2-7; TRBD2 aligns across 8 bases. V trimming: 6 bases; J trimming: 3 bases; junction bases outside the gene matches: 7. Germline values: CDR1 MNHEY, CDR2 SMNVEV (reference sequence). The CDR3 covers 14 residues. This CDR3 is CASSLSGTFYEQYF. The CDR3 DNA sequence: TGTGCCAGCAGCCTTAGCGGGACTTTCTACGAGCAGTACTTC.

This clonotype was counted between two and nine times. The genes are TRBV6-1 and TRBJ1-1; D unclear. V gave up 6 bases and J gave up 4 bases, with 9 bases separating them. Germline assignment: CDR1 MNHNS and CDR2 SASEGT. This CDR3 spans 12 amino acids. The CDR3 is CASSRGLTEAFF. Here the CDR3 DNA reads TGTGCCAGCAGCAGAGGGCTCACTGAAGCTTTCTTT.

The chain has TRBV5-6 and TRBJ1-1; 7 positions agree with TRBD1. Germline V CDR1 and CDR2: SGHDT, YYEEEE. The CDR3 sequence is 13 residues long. V shed 2 bases, J shed 9 bases, and the junction held 7 bases outside the gene matches. The CDR3 is CASSLPTGEKAFF. The CDR3 DNA reads as TGTGCCAGCAGCTTACCTACAGGGGAAAAAGCTTTCTTT.

This clonotype has only a few counts. The V gene is TRBV7-2, the J gene TRBJ1-2; D remains unclear. The CDR3 runs 13 residues. V was clipped by 5 bases and J by 7 bases, with 14 bases between them. Per the germline V gene, CDR1 is SGHTA and CDR2 is FQGNSA. CDR3 residues: CASSPQIRSGYTF. The CDR3 region has the DNA TGTGCCAGCAGCCCCCAGATCCGGTCTGGCTACACCTTC.

This clonotype was detected many times. This chain joins TRBV30 and TRBJ2-1; 14 bases match TRBD2. The germline V gene has CDR1 GTSNPN and CDR2 SVGIG (reference sequence). This CDR3 is built from 15 residues. V lost 4 bases, J lost 7 bases, and 6 bases stayed unmatched. The CDR3 region is CAWNRGTSGSNEQFF. The CDR3 DNA is TGTGCCTGGAACCGAGGGACTAGCGGGAGTAATGAGCAGTTCTTC.

This clonotype was found a few times. The J gene is TRBJ2-5, the V gene TRBV28; D may be TRBD2 (6 bases). Deletions cut 5 bases from V and 0 bases from J, with 13 bases between. Germline V gives CDR1 MDHEN, CDR2 SYDVKM. The CDR3 length is 15 residues. DNA for the CDR3: TGTGCCAGCAGTAGCCGGGGGTCGTACCAAGAGACCCAGTACTTC. This codes for CASSSRGSYQETQYF.

At least ten counts were recorded for this clonotype. The chain carries TRBV6-1 and TRBJ1-5; D uncertain. The CDR3 is 15 residues long. V lost 0 bases and J 4 bases, leaving 10 bases between the germline ends. CDR1 is MNHNS and CDR2 is SASEGT in the germline V gene. CDR3 coding DNA: TGTGCCAGCAGTGAAGCAGGGCAGCAGAATCAGCCCCAGCATTTT. Its translation is CASSEAGQQNQPQHF.

This clonotype was recorded a few times. The chain is built from TRBV12-3 or TRBV12-4 and TRBJ1-6; 8 nucleotides agree with TRBD1. CDR3 length: 13 residues. After removal of 6 bases from V and 9 bases from J, the junction contained 4 bases not matched to a gene. CDR3 loop: CASSIRGLSPLHF. The CDR3, as DNA: TGTGCCAGCAGCATCAGGGGGCTTTCACCCCTCCACTTT.

The rearrangement joins TRBV29-1 to TRBJ1-6, with no clear D. The V gene lost 7 bases and the J gene lost 4 bases, with 11 bases spanning the gap. CDR3 size: 13 residues. Looked up from germline, CDR1 is SQVTM and CDR2 is ANQGSEA. The CDR3 is CSARGAYNSPLHF. CDR3 sequence (DNA): TGCAGCGCACGCGGTGCTTATAATTCACCCCTCCACTTT.

This chain connects TRBV7-9 to TRBJ2-2; 7 positions agree with TRBD1. The CDR3 spans 13 residues. The junction had 3 bases not matched to a gene; V was cut back by 4 bases and J by 7 bases. CDR1 and CDR2 (germline): SEHNR, FQNEAQ (reference sequence). CDR3 coding DNA: TGTGCCAGCAGCTCACAGGGGAACGGGGAGCTGTTTTTT. It codes for CASSSQGNGELFF.